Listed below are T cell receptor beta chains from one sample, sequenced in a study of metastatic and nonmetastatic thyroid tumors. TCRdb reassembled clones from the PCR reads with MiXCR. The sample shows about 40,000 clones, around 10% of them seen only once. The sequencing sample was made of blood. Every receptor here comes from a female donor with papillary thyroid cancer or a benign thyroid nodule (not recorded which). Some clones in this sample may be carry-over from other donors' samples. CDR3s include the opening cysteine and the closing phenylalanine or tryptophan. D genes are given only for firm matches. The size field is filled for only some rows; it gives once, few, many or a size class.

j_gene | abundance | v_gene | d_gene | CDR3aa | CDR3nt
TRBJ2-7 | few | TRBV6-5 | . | CASSYGVGGKGEQYF | TGTGCCAGCAGTTACGGGGTGGGGGGAAAGGGCGAGCAGTACTTC
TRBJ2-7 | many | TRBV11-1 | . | CASSPSPSLAPYSNEQYF | TGTGCCAGCAGCCCTTCCCCCTCCCTAGCGCCGTATAGCAACGAGCAGTACTTC
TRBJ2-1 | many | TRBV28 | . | CASSLSYNEQFF | TGTGCCAGCAGTCTCTCCTACAATGAGCAGTTCTTC
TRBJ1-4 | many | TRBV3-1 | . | CASRARDTGEKLFF | TGTGCCAGCAGAGCTCGGGACACCGGTGAAAAACTGTTTTTT
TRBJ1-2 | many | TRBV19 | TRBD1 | CASTQRPLTGGSGYGYTF | TGTGCCAGCACGCAACGCCCCTTGACAGGGGGCAGTGGCTATGGCTACACCTTC
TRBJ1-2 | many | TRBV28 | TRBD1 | CASETGDYGYTF | TGTGCCAGCGAAACAGGGGACTATGGCTACACCTTC
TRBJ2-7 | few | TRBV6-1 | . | CVSSEADSEPKYERYF | TGTGTCAGCAGTGAAGCCGACAGTGAACCCAAATACGAGCGGTACTTC
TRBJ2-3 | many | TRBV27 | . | CASSWSGNPTDTQYF | TGTGCCAGCAGTTGGAGCGGCAACCCTACAGATACGCAGTATTTT
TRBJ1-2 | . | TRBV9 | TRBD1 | CASSVGRTGDYGYTF | TGTGCCAGCAGCGTAGGACGGACAGGGGATTATGGCTACACCTTC
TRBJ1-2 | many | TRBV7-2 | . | CASSLAAGVGYGYTF | TGTGCCAGCAGCTTAGCTGCTGGGGTCGGCTATGGCTACACCTTC
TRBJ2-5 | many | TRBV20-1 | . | CSARDNVETQYF | TGCAGTGCTAGAGATAACGTGGAGACCCAGTACTTC
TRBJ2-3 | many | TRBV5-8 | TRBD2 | CASVPGGRSEDTQYF | TGTGCCAGCGTCCCGGGCGGGAGGAGCGAAGATACGCAGTATTTT
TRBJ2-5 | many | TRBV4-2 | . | CASSQNPKQGRDETQYF | TGTGCCAGCAGCCAAAACCCGAAACAGGGACGGGATGAGACCCAGTACTTC
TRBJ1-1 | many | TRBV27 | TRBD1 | CASSLYRGQRAFF | TGTGCCAGCAGTCTGTACAGGGGGCAGAGAGCTTTCTTT
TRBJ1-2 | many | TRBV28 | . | CASSPPGTINGYTF | TGTGCCAGCAGTCCCCCCGGGACAATAAATGGCTACACCTTC
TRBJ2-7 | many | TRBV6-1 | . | CASSESGSHEQYF | TGTGCCAGCAGTGAATCGGGCTCGCACGAGCAGTACTTC
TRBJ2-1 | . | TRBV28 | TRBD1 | CVSSLLAQGDREQFF | TGTGTCAGCAGTTTATTAGCACAGGGGGATCGGGAGCAGTTCTTC
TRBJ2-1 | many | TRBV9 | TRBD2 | CASSVELAGDSYNEQFF | TGTGCCAGCAGCGTAGAACTAGCGGGAGATTCCTACAATGAGCAGTTCTTC
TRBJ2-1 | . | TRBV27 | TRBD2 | CASSLSASGDYNVQLF | TGTGCCAGCAGTTTATCGGCTAGCGGAGACTACAATGTGCAGCTCTTC
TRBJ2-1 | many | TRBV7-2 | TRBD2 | CASSFTAGGYNEQFF | TGTGCCAGCAGCTTTACAGCGGGGGGGTACAATGAGCAGTTCTTC
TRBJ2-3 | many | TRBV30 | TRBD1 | CAWSVQGADTQYF | TGTGCCTGGAGCGTACAGGGGGCAGATACGCAGTATTTT
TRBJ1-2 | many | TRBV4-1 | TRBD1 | CASSHRDRSGYTF | TGCGCCAGCAGCCACCGGGACAGATCGGGCTACACCTTC
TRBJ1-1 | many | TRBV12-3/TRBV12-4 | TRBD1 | CASSLQGARTEAFF | TGTGCCAGCAGTTTACAGGGGGCTCGAACTGAAGCTTTCTTT
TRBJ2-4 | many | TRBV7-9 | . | CASSPMEGGAKNIQYF | TGTGCCAGCAGCCCCATGGAGGGGGGAGCCAAAAACATTCAGTACTTC
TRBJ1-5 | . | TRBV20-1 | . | CISRDRRVGNQPQHF | TGCATTTCTAGAGACCGTAGGGTGGGCAATCAGCCCCAGCATTTT
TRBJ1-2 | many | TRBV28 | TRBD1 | CASSLPSGQGYYGYTF | TGTGCCAGCAGCCTACCATCGGGACAGGGGTACTATGGCTACACCTTC
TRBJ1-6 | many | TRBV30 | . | CAWSVQRNSPLHF | TGTGCCTGGAGTGTACAACGGAATTCACCCCTCCACTTT
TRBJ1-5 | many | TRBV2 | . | CASSGQETKYSNQPQHF | TGTGCCAGCAGTGGACAGGAGACAAAGTATAGCAATCAGCCCCAGCATTTT
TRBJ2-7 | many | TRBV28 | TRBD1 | CASNTNEYRMGQGDEQYF | TGTGCCAGCAACACTAATGAGTATCGGATGGGGCAGGGGGACGAGCAGTACTTC
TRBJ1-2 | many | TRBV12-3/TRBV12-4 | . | CASRYWGDYGYTF | TGTGCCAGCAGATATTGGGGAGACTATGGCTACACCTTC
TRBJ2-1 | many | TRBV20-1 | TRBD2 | CSANRLLAGRSYNEQFF | TGCAGTGCCAACAGACTACTAGCGGGACGCTCCTACAATGAGCAGTTCTTC